These 11 T cell receptor beta chains came from one sample sequenced in a study of cytomegalovirus exposure and HLA in healthy donors. 13 Jbeta primers and 60 Vbeta primers were used for the PCR. The data were produced by immunoSEQ multiplex PCR, yet TCRdb's version contains in-frame clones alone and is incomplete. The profile covers roughly 90,000 clones, with under 80% appearing a single time and 20% to 25% taken by the ten largest. Sequences were obtained from PBMCs. The source is a man aged 25-45 years in good health and CMV-seropositive.

The chain joins TRBV9 to TRBJ2-5; 9 bases align to TRBD2. The trim removed 0 bases at V and 4 bases at J, leaving 7 bases unmatched. The CDR3 totals 16 residues. The germline gives CDR1 SGDLS, CDR2 YYNGEE. The CDR3 here is CASSVGRGGAGETQYF. CDR3 nucleotides: TGTGCCAGCAGCGTAGGCCGCGGGGGGGCTGGAGAGACCCAGTACTTC.

The chain employs TRBV10-1 and TRBJ2-5; the match to TRBD1 covers 8 bases. The ends lost 2 bases at V and 4 bases at J; junction bases unmatched: 6. Germline V gene lookup returns CDR1 WNHNN and CDR2 SYGVQD (reference sequence). CDR3 length equals 15 residues. The CDR3 DNA sequence: TGCGCCAGCAGTGAGAGTGGACAGGGTATAGAGACCCAGTACTTC. Its translation: CASSESGQGIETQYF.

The table lists this clone with a few counts. CDR3 region: CAWDSDLITNEQFF. For the CDR3, the DNA is TGTGCCTGGGACTCTGACTTGATTACCAATGAGCAGTTCTTC. V gene TRBV30 combines with J gene TRBJ2-1; D not certain. V dropped 5 bases and J dropped 6 bases, with 17 bases sitting between them. CDR3 length equals 14 residues. Looked up from germline, CDR1 is GTSNPN and CDR2 is SVGIG (reference sequence).

This clone was counted once. The chain combines TRBV12-5 with TRBJ1-5, with D possibly being TRBD1 (5 bases). This CDR3 is 17 amino acids long. Deletions cut 0 bases from V and 2 bases from J, with 14 bases between. Germline CDR1 and CDR2: LGHNT and FRNRAP. CDR3 in amino acids: CASGLVEGGVGNQPQHF. Here the CDR3 DNA reads TGTGCTAGTGGTTTGGTAGAGGGAGGGGTGGGCAATCAGCCCCAGCATTTT.

This clone was seen more than once but under ten times. The V call is TRBV15, the J call TRBJ2-5; 9 bases line up with TRBD1. This CDR3 has 14 amino acids. V was clipped by 5 bases and J by 5 bases; unmatched bases: 6. The germline V gene has CDR1 LNHNV and CDR2 YYDKDF (reference sequence). The CDR3 spells CATSGTGNGETQYF. The CDR3 region has the DNA TGTGCCACCAGCGGGACAGGGAATGGGGAGACCCAGTACTTC.

The chain couples TRBV7-9 to TRBJ2-1, with 9 bases fitting TRBD2. V dropped 5 bases and J dropped 7; count of bases not matched to a gene: 6. The CDR3 covers 14 residues. CDR1 is SEHNR, CDR2 FQNEAQ, per germline (reference sequence). CDR3 residues: CASSQWRGGNEQFF. The CDR3 region has the DNA TGTGCCAGCAGCCAGTGGCGGGGGGGAAATGAGCAGTTCTTC.

The chain joins TRBV10-3 to TRBJ2-3, with unresolved D. Deletions cut 5 bases from V and 6 bases from J, with 9 bases between. The CDR3 loop spans 12 amino acids. Per the germline V gene, CDR1 is ENHRY and CDR2 is SYGVKD. The CDR3 bases are TGTGCCATCAGTCGAACAGAGGATACGCAGTATTTT. Translation gives CAISRTEDTQYF.

A few counts support this clone. V and J are TRBV4-1 and TRBJ1-2; tentatively, D is TRBD1 (6 bases). The germline V gene encodes CDR1 MGHRA and CDR2 YSYEKL. Trimming removed 0 bases from V and 7 bases from J, with 12 bases in between. The CDR3 has 14 residues. Here the CDR3 reads CASSQDRIGGGYTF. CDR3 coding DNA: TGCGCCAGCAGCCAAGATAGAATAGGGGGTGGCTACACCTTC.

A single count supports this clone. This chain joins TRBV5-1 and TRBJ1-4; TRBD1 might be the D (5 bases). Germline lookup yields CDR1 SGHRS and CDR2 YFSETQ. The CDR3 spans 17 residues. V was shortened by 0 bases and J by 5 bases, with 17 bases between the two germline ends. The CDR3 nucleotides are TGCGCCAGCAGCTTGGCTGGAATGACGGGGGGAAATGAAAAACTGTTTTTT. This gives the protein CASSLAGMTGGNEKLFF. The full variable domain, with the rest looked up from reference TRBV5-1 and TRBJ1-4, is KAGVTQTPRYLIKTRGQQVTLSCSPISGHRSVSWYQQTPGQGLQFLFEYFSETQRNKGNFPGRFSGRQFSNSRSEMNVSTLELGDSALYLCASSLAGMTGGNEKLFFGSGTQLSVL.

CDR3 nucleotides: TGTGCCAGCAGCCAGGACGCCGGGGTAGGCACTGAAGCTTTCTTT. Protein: CASSQDAGVGTEAFF. This sequence joins TRBV7-8 and TRBJ1-1; D ambiguous. CDR3 length: 15 amino acids. Trimming removed 5 bases from V and 4 bases from J, with 17 bases in between. Germline lookup yields CDR1 SGHVS and CDR2 FQNEAQ. The full variable domain, its missing parts supplied by reference TRBV7-8 and TRBJ1-1, is GAGVSQSPRYKVAKRGQDVALRCDPISGHVSLFWYQQALGQGPEFLTYFQNEAQLDKSGLPSDRFFAERPEGSVSTLKIQRTQQEDSAVYLCASSQDAGVGTEAFFGQGTRLTVV.

CDR3 in DNA: TGTGCCAGCAGTGTCGGGAGCAGCAATCAGCCCCAGCATTTT. This codes for CASSVGSSNQPQHF. V gene TRBV2 combines with J gene TRBJ1-5; D remains unclear. The germline V gene has CDR1 SNHLY and CDR2 FYNNEI. The CDR3 has 14 amino acids. Between the trimmed V and J ends, which lost 4 bases and 1 base, there was a span of 8 bases.